These T cell receptor beta chains were read from a single sample in a study of cytomegalovirus exposure and HLA in healthy donors. Using immunoSEQ multiplex PCR, the repertoire was profiled, and TCRdb retains in-frame clones only, with some absent. The sample totals approximately 79,000 clones. Input material: PBMCs. All receptors come from a boy aged 5-17 years in good health and CMV-seronegative. CDR3s include the opening cysteine and the closing phenylalanine or tryptophan. The D gene is left open where the match is weak.

D | J | V | DNA | CDR3
NA | TRBJ2-3 | TRBV7-2 | TGTGCCAGCAGCTCCCCCCGAGCCACAGATACGCAGTATTTT | CASSSPRATDTQYF
TRBD1 | TRBJ2-7 | TRBV9 | TGTGCCAGCAGCGCCGGGACAGGGCCTTACGAGCAGTACTTC | CASSAGTGPYEQYF
NA | TRBJ2-7 | TRBV7-9 | TGTGCCAGCAGCCCGAGGACACTATACGAGCAGTACTTC | CASSPRTLYEQYF
NA | TRBJ1-3 | TRBV19 | TGTGCCAGTAGTACAACAGGGATCGGTGGAAACAACATATATTTT | CASSTTGIGGNNIYF
NA | TRBJ2-3 | TRBV7-2 | TGTGCCAGCAGCTCGTCCTCTACGCAGTATTTT | CASSSSSTQYF
NA | TRBJ2-7 | TRBV7-9 | TGTGCCAGCAGCCTCGGGTCCTACGAGCAGTACTTC | CASSLGSYEQYF
NA | TRBJ1-2 | TRBV18 | TGTGCCAGCTCACTCGAGTCTAACTATGGCTACACCTTC | CASSLESNYGYTF
TRBD1 | TRBJ1-2 | TRBV6-5 | TGTGCCAGCAGTAGGGACAGGGCCGCATATGGCTACACCTTC | CASSRDRAAYGYTF
NA | TRBJ1-5 | TRBV7-2 | TGTGCCAGCAGCTCCCGACAGGATCAGCCCCAGCATTTT | CASSSRQDQPQHF
TRBD1 | TRBJ1-1 | TRBV5-4 | TGTGCCAGCACAATCCTCGGACAGGGGAACACTGAAGCTTTCTTT | CASTILGQGNTEAFF
NA | TRBJ2-7 | TRBV5-1 | TGCGCCAGCAGCTTGGACCCAACGAGGGAGCAGTACTTC | CASSLDPTREQYF
NA | TRBJ1-6 | TRBV19 | TGTGCCAGTTCCTTAATTAGCTCCTATAATTCACCCCTCCACTTT | CASSLISSYNSPLHF
TRBD1 | TRBJ1-1 | TRBV5-1 | TGCGCCAGCAGCTGGCGACAGGGGGAGAACACTGAAGCTTTCTTT | CASSWRQGENTEAFF
NA | TRBJ1-1 | TRBV6-1 | TGTGCCAGCAGTGTGCAGGGCTACACTGAAGCTTTCTTT | CASSVQGYTEAFF
NA | TRBJ1-2 | TRBV15 | TGTGCCACCAGCAGAGATATGGAACAGGCGAATGGCTACACCTTC | CATSRDMEQANGYTF
NA | TRBJ1-1 | TRBV4-2 | TGTGCCAGCAGCCAAGATCGTAGGGGCATCGAAAGCCGTGAAGCTTTCTTT | CASSQDRRGIESREAFF
TRBD1 | TRBJ2-1 | TRBV19 | TGTGCCAGCTGGGACAGCCACAATGAGCAGTTCTTC | CASWDSHNEQFF
NA | TRBJ2-1 | TRBV19 | TGTGCCAGTAGTATCCCCCAGGGGGGAAGGGCCGACAATGAGCAGTTCTTC | CASSIPQGGRADNEQFF
TRBD2 | TRBJ2-1 | TRBV7-8 | TGTGCCAGCAGCTTAGGACCTAGCGGGACTACACTGGGGAAGCAGTTCTTC | CASSLGPSGTTLGKQFF
TRBD1 | TRBJ2-5 | TRBV4-2 | TGTGCCAGCAGCCCTCGGGACAGGGGGCAAGAGACCCAGTACTTC | CASSPRDRGQETQYF
TRBD1 | TRBJ1-1 | TRBV19 | TGTGCCAGTAGCCTTGGACAGGGCAACACTGAAGCTTTCTTT | CASSLGQGNTEAFF
NA | TRBJ2-7 | TRBV4-3 | TGCGCCAGCAGCCACGTACAGGGTTCACAGCAGTACTTC | CASSHVQGSQQYF
NA | TRBJ1-1 | TRBV4-3 | TGCGCCAGCAGCCAAGGAGGCGGCTACTCCGGAAACACTGAAGCTTTCTTT | CASSQGGGYSGNTEAFF
NA | TRBJ1-1 | TRBV5-4 | TGTGCCAGCAGCTTCGGGGGGACTGAAGCTTTCTTT | CASSFGGTEAFF
TRBD1 | TRBJ1-2 | TRBV19 | TGTGCCAGTAGACCACAGGGGGTAGGCTATGGCTACACCTTC | CASRPQGVGYGYTF
TRBD1 | TRBJ1-2 | TRBV30 | TGTGCCTGGAGTGTAAAGCAGGGGGGATCGGAGACCTTC | CAWSVKQGGSETF
NA | TRBJ1-1 | TRBV6-6 | TGTGCCAGCAGAGTCCGAGAGGAGGCCACTGAAGCTTTCTTT | CASRVREEATEAFF
NA | TRBJ2-7 | TRBV5-5 | TGTGCCAGCAGCTTGCAAGGAGAGTCGACCTACGAGCAGTACTTC | CASSLQGESTYEQYF
TRBD2 | TRBJ2-2 | TRBV6-5 | TGTGCCAGCAGTCCTCTAGCGGACACCGGGGAGCTGTTTTTT | CASSPLADTGELFF
TRBD1 | TRBJ2-2 | TRBV27 | TGTGCCAGCAGTTTGGGACAGGGGTTTCCCGGGGAGCTGTTTTTT | CASSLGQGFPGELFF
TRBD1 | TRBJ1-6 | TRBV30 | TGTGCCTGGAGTGCTCCGGCAGGGGGCGATTCACCCCTCCACTTT | CAWSAPAGGDSPLHF
NA | TRBJ1-5 | TRBV5-1 | TGCGCCAGCAGCTTGGACAGGGTGGTCAATCAGCCCCAGCATTTT | CASSLDRVVNQPQHF
NA | TRBJ1-5 | TRBV6-1 | TGTGCCAGCAGTGAATCCGAGGAGGGCAATCAGCCCCAGCATTTT | CASSESEEGNQPQHF
NA | TRBJ1-4 | TRBV19 | TGTGCCAGTAAGACCGCCCCAGGGGCCGTTAATGAAAAACTGTTTTTT | CASKTAPGAVNEKLFF
NA | TRBJ2-2 | TRBV5-6 | TGTGCCAGCAGCTCTAGCATGGGCACCGGGGAGCTGTTTTTT | CASSSSMGTGELFF
NA | TRBJ1-2 | TRBV6-5 | TGTGCCAGCAGTTACGGAGGGATCGGCTATGGCTACGCCTTC | CASSYGGIGYGYAF
TRBD1 | TRBJ1-4 | TRBV19 | TGTGCCAGTAGTACCGCAGGGGGGAGTTGGGAAAAACTGTTTTTT | CASSTAGGSWEKLFF
NA | TRBJ2-2 | TRBV30 | TGTGCCTGGAGTGTACTCTACGGGGAGCTGTTTTTT | CAWSVLYGELFF
TRBD1 | TRBJ1-2 | TRBV5-4 | TGTGCCAGCAGCTTGGCAGGGGGCGCAAAGCCTTATGGCTACACCTTC | CASSLAGGAKPYGYTF
NA | TRBJ2-5 | TRBV19 | TGTGCCACAGGGGCTCATAAGGGGCGACAAGAGACCCAGTACTTC | CATGAHKGRQETQYF
NA | TRBJ1-1 | TRBV5-1 | TGCGCCAGCAGCTCGGACAGTTTGAGGACTGAAGCTTTCTTT | CASSSDSLRTEAFF
NA | TRBJ1-5 | TRBV30 | TGTGCCTGGACTACGGGTCGCAATCAGCCCCAGCATTTT | CAWTTGRNQPQHF
TRBD1 | TRBJ1-2 | TRBV6-1 | TGTGCCAGCAGTGAAAAAGGCTGGGACAGGAACTATGGCTACACCTTC | CASSEKGWDRNYGYTF
NA | TRBJ1-1 | TRBV11-2 | TGTGCCAGCAGCTTAGCAGGGCCCACTGAAGCTTTCTTT | CASSLAGPTEAFF
NA | TRBJ2-7 | TRBV27 | TGTGCCAGCAGTTATGGGGGGGGCGGGTACGAGCAGTACTTC | CASSYGGGGYEQYF
NA | TRBJ1-1 | TRBV5-5 | TGTGCCAGCAGCTTTACGTCCAGGGGGAACACTGAAGCTTTCTTT | CASSFTSRGNTEAFF
NA | TRBJ1-5 | TRBV4-2 | TGTGCCAGCAGCCAAGACGGTCTTAATCAGCCCCAGCATTTT | CASSQDGLNQPQHF
TRBD1 | TRBJ1-2 | TRBV18 | TGTGCCAGCTCACCGCCCTCGACAGGGAACCATGGGGGCTACACCTTC | CASSPPSTGNHGGYTF
TRBD1 | TRBJ2-1 | TRBV25-1 | TGTGCCAGCGGACAGGGGGCGTACAATGAGCAGTTCTTC | CASGQGAYNEQFF
NA | TRBJ1-1 | TRBV18 | TGTGCCAGCTCACGATCAGGGTTGGGGACTGAAGCTTTCTTT | CASSRSGLGTEAFF
NA | TRBJ2-6 | TRBV10-3 | TGTGCCATCAGTGACGTCAGACAGACCTCTGGGGCCAACGTCCTGACTTTC | CAISDVRQTSGANVLTF
NA | TRBJ1-5 | TRBV25-1 | TGTGCCAGTAAAGACATTGCCGGGGCCCAGCATTTT | CASKDIAGAQHF
TRBD2 | TRBJ2-3 | TRBV27 | TGTGCCAGCAGTTCCGGGACTAGCGGGGAAGATACGCAGTATTTT | CASSSGTSGEDTQYF